This T cell receptor beta chain was recovered during a study of vaccination and CD4 T cells after COVID-19. Study at large: Median time from COVID diagnosis to post-COVID sampling was approximately 3.5 months (35 to 161).

Notes on this clonotype: Its matching antigen is unknown.

Treatment in this sample: roughly nine-day PBMC culture with coronavirus spike peptide pools or control peptides (ViraFEST assay). At the Johns Hopkins FTIC core, DNA taken from cultured CD4+ T cells was sequenced by way of the Oncomine TCR Beta short-read assay. In TCRdb, the PCR reads were re-called with MiXCR into one record per CDR3 protein. Here the sample spans just over 14,000 distinct CDR3 sequences, 53% being singletons. The sample was CD4+ T cells from blood, cultured in vitro. The TCR comes from a human donor who had recovered from COVID-19.

The CDR3 bases are TGCAGTGCTAGTCGTGAGGGGCCCAATGAGCAGTTCTTC. This translates into CSASREGPNEQFF. This sequence joins TRBV20-1 and TRBJ2-1; D tentatively fits TRBD1 or TRBD2 (5 bases each). Trimming took 3 bases from V and 6 from J, leaving 12 bases between them. Germline V CDR1 and CDR2: DFQATT, SNEGSKA (reference sequence). This CDR3 spans 13 amino acids.